These T cell receptor beta chains were read from a single sample in a study of tumor-infiltrating lymphocytes in primary liver carcinoma. MiXCR, applied by TCRdb to the multiplex PCR reads, yields one record per CDR3 protein. The table has about 320,000 distinct CDR3 sequences, around three fifths seen once. Sequencing used peripheral blood. The receptors were sampled from a woman aged 30 to 39 with primary liver carcinoma and hepatitis B virus infection. The CDR3 runs from the conserved cysteine through the conserved F or W. The D gene is left open where the match is weak. Rows give clone size only sometimes, using once, few, many, or a class for an expanded clone.

once | TRBJ2-1 | TRBV19 | TRBD2 | TGTGCCAGTAGTATTAGACTAGCGGGAGTATACAATGAGCAGTTCTTC | CASSIRLAGVYNEQFF
many | TRBJ1-1 | TRBV12-3/TRBV12-4 | TRBD1 | TGTGCCAGCAGTCCCCTCCACAGGGGGAGCACTGAAGCTTTCTTT | CASSPLHRGSTEAFF
few | TRBJ1-1 | TRBV6-1 | NA | TGTGCCAGCAGTGAAGGCGGTGAAGCTTTCTTT | CASSEGGEAFF
NA | TRBJ2-6 | TRBV7-8 | NA | TGTGCCAGCAGCCCTAAAGGGGGGTATGGGGCCAACGTCCTGACTTTC | CASSPKGGYGANVLTF
NA | TRBJ2-7 | TRBV6-2/TRBV6-3 | NA | TGTGACAGCAGTTGGGGGGACAACGAGCAGTACTTC | CDSSWGDNEQYF
few | TRBJ2-3 | TRBV7-9 | NA | TGTGCCAGCAGCTTTGGGCGGGATACAAGAGATACGCAGTATTTT | CASSFGRDTRDTQYF
NA | TRBJ2-3 | TRBV11-2 | TRBD2 | TGTGCCAGCAGCTTACGAGCGGGAGGGTTCACAAATACGCGGTATTTT | CASSLRAGGFTNTRYF
NA | TRBJ1-2 | TRBV14 | NA | TGTGCCAGCAGCCAAGGGGTCAGCTATGGCTACACCTTC | CASSQGVSYGYTF
few | TRBJ1-2 | TRBV4-2 | NA | TGTGCCAGCAGCCAAGGGACGCTAGACCCCGACACCTTC | CASSQGTLDPDTF
NA | TRBJ2-1 | TRBV11-3 | NA | TGTGCCAGCAGCTTGCTACGGGAGAGCATGGGCAATGTGCAGTTCTTC | CASSLLRESMGNVQFF
NA | TRBJ2-7 | TRBV5-4 | NA | TGTGCCAGCAGCCCTCCTCACAAAACCTACGAGCAGTACTTC | CASSPPHKTYEQYF
NA | TRBJ1-1 | TRBV6-6 | TRBD1 | TGTGCCAGCGAACAGGGGGGGAACACTGAAGCTTGCTTT | CASEQGGNTEACF
NA | TRBJ2-7 | TRBV5-6 | NA | TGTGCCAGCAGCTTGGGGTGGCTAGACGAGCAGTACTTC | CASSLGWLDEQYF
NA | TRBJ2-5 | TRBV11-2 | NA | TGTGCCAGCAGCCTGTCAGGGGACCAAGAGACCCAGTACTTC | CASSLSGDQETQYF
many | TRBJ2-1 | TRBV29-1 | TRBD2 | TGCAGCGTTGAACAAAGCGGGAGGGAGCAGTTCTTC | CSVEQSGREQFF
NA | TRBJ2-5 | TRBV5-4 | NA | TGTGCCAGCAGCCCCGGCGGCATGGAGGAAGAGACCCAGTACTTC | CASSPGGMEEETQYF
NA | TRBJ2-7 | TRBV5-4 | TRBD2 | TGTGCCAGCAGCTTAGCTAGCGGGAGGAAGAGCTCCTACGAGCAGTACTTC | CASSLASGRKSSYEQYF
few | TRBJ2-3 | TRBV6-1 | NA | TGTGCCAGCAGTGAATTAGGGGGGGCGAGCACAGATACGCAGTATTTT | CASSELGGASTDTQYF
NA | TRBJ2-1 | TRBV24-1 | TRBD2 | TGTGCCACCAGTGAACCGGGACTAGCTCGTTACAATGAGCAGTTCTTC | CATSEPGLARYNEQFF
NA | TRBJ2-5 | TRBV4-3 | TRBD2 | TGCGCCAGCAGCCAAGCGGCTAGCGGGAGGGCCCTGGAGACCCAGTACTTC | CASSQAASGRALETQYF
once | TRBJ2-1 | TRBV5-1 | TRBD2 | TGCGCCAGCAGGTCGGGAGGGAATGAGCAGTTCTTC | CASRSGGNEQFF
NA | TRBJ1-5 | TRBV30 | NA | TGTGCCTGGAATGTACTTGACAGAAGTCAGCCCCAGCATTTT | CAWNVLDRSQPQHF
NA | TRBJ2-3 | TRBV4-1 | NA | TGCGCCAGCAGCCATCCCTGGGCGGACGCGGGATGGGTCTCTGGAACAGATACGCAGTATTTT | CASSHPWADAGWVSGTDTQYF
once | TRBJ2-1 | TRBV7-3 | NA | TGTGCCAGCAGCTTCCAAGCGGGCCGTTACAATGAGCAGTTCTTC | CASSFQAGRYNEQFF
once | TRBJ2-7 | TRBV4-3 | TRBD2 | TGCGCCAACAGCCAAGCCGGGTTAGCGGGAGCCGAGCAGTACTTC | CANSQAGLAGAEQYF
NA | TRBJ2-5 | TRBV7-8 | TRBD2 | TGTGCCTGCAGCTTACCTAGCGGGAGGGTCGAGACCCAGTACTTC | CACSLPSGRVETQYF
NA | TRBJ2-5 | TRBV29-1 | NA | TGCAGCGTTGAAACCCGAGAGACCCAGTACTTC | CSVETRETQYF
NA | TRBJ2-5 | TRBV11-2 | NA | TGTGCCAGCAGCTGTTCCGGGATGGGAGAGACCCAGCATTTC | CASSCSGMGETQHF
NA | TRBJ2-1 | TRBV6-6 | TRBD2 | TGTGCCAGCAGTTACTCTTTGCGTAGGGGACTAGCGGGAGGTGAGCAGTTCTTC | CASSYSLRRGLAGGEQFF
NA | TRBJ2-6 | TRBV4-1 | NA | TGCGCCACCAGCCAAGATGCAGGGCCCTCTGGGGCCAACGTCCTGACTTTC | CATSQDAGPSGANVLTF
once | TRBJ2-3 | TRBV30 | NA | TGTGCCTGGAGTGTAGGCAGTCCAGATACGCGGTATTTT | CAWSVGSPDTRYF
NA | TRBJ2-3 | TRBV28 | NA | TGTGCCAGCAGTTTACCCATCCTCTCAGATACGCAGTATTTT | CASSLPILSDTQYF
few | TRBJ2-1 | TRBV28 | NA | TGTGCCAGCAGTGAAACCACAGGGTCAGGTGAGCAGTTCTTC | CASSETTGSGEQFF
few | TRBJ2-7 | TRBV4-2 | TRBD2 | TGTGCCAGCAGCCAAGATCTCGGGGAGGGGCCCTCCTACGAGCAGTACTTC | CASSQDLGEGPSYEQYF
NA | TRBJ2-7 | TRBV11-2 | NA | TGTGCCAGTAGCGCTAGACAGGTTAACTCCTACGAGCAGTACTTC | CASSARQVNSYEQYF
NA | TRBJ2-1 | TRBV7-9 | TRBD1 | TGTGTCAGCAGCTTGGGACAGGGGGCGGTGAATGAGCAGTTCTTC | CVSSLGQGAVNEQFF
many | TRBJ2-3 | TRBV12-3/TRBV12-4 | NA | TGTGCCAGCAGCCCCCGGACGGGAAGCACAGATACGCAGTATTTT | CASSPRTGSTDTQYF
NA | TRBJ2-6 | TRBV5-5 | TRBD1 | TGTGCCAGCAGCGCCCGGGACAGGGGAGACTCTGGGGCCAACGTCCTGACTTTC | CASSARDRGDSGANVLTF
few | TRBJ2-5 | TRBV4-3 | NA | TGCGCCAGCGGCCAAGATCCCTACGGGGCAATCCAAGAGACCCAGTACTTC | CASGQDPYGAIQETQYF
NA | TRBJ2-1 | TRBV5-1 | NA | TGCGCCAGTAGCTCGGGACTTCTAACCTACAATGAGCACTTCTTC | CASSSGLLTYNEHFF
NA | TRBJ2-6 | TRBV28 | NA | NA | CASSLVARGANVVTF
many | TRBJ1-2 | TRBV29-1 | NA | TGCAGCGACCATGGGGGGAGTAAGGGCTACACCTTC | CSDHGGSKGYTF
many | TRBJ2-3 | TRBV6-1 | NA | TGTGCCAGCACTCAGGGAGCTTCCCCCACAGATACGCAGTATTTT | CASTQGASPTDTQYF
NA | TRBJ1-2 | TRBV6-2/TRBV6-3 | NA | TGTGCCAGCAGTTACTCGTCTAACTATGGCTACATCTTC | CASSYSSNYGYIF
NA | TRBJ2-7 | TRBV6-2/TRBV6-3 | TRBD1 | TGTGCCAGCAGCGGAGGCCCCGACAGGGGGCTCGACTACGAGCAGTACTTC | CASSGGPDRGLDYEQYF
NA | TRBJ1-4 | TRBV7-9 | NA | TGTGCCAGCAGCTCGAACGCTGCAACTAATGAAAAACTGTTTTTT | CASSSNAATNEKLFF
few | TRBJ2-7 | TRBV6-5 | NA | TGTGCCAGCCGGAAATCCAACCACCTATGGTCCTACGAGCAGTACTTC | CASRKSNHLWSYEQYF
few | TRBJ2-1 | TRBV4-2 | NA | TGTGCCAGCAGCCAAGATATGGGCGACGCATCGGAGCAGTTCTTC | CASSQDMGDASEQFF